This T cell receptor (beta chain) derives from a study of blood T cell repertoires in COVID-19. Study-level information: Acute and convalescent COVID-19 specimens originated in the United States, Italy and Spain. PBMCs, B-cell-depleted T cells, or T cells were the source of the cDNA or gDNA that made up the material.

Looked up from germline, CDR1 is SGHRS and CDR2 is YFSETQ. V lost 0 bases and J 3 bases, leaving 15 bases between the germline ends. CDR3 length: 17 amino acids. Per the authors' pipeline: For nucleated cells, counts were estimated from reference gene primer amplification. TCRdb's table, derived via immunoSEQ multiplex PCR, lists solely in-frame clones and lacks some. For V, J and clone size, that table is used; D and trimming come from the DNA. In the table there are 150,000 to 250,000 clones, just under 85% of which are singletons. The sequence derives from a human donor with acute or convalescent COVID-19. The donor label of this sample is uncertain. This sequence joins TRBV5-1 and TRBJ2-2, with a tentative D call TRBD1 (6 bases). The sequenced material came from peripheral blood. CDR3 amino acids: CASSLGSTGPYTGELFF. DNA of the CDR3: TGCGCCAGCAGCTTGGGATCCACAGGGCCCTACACCGGGGAGCTGTTTTTT.